The T cell receptor (beta chain) described here comes from a study of T cell repertoires in cytomegalovirus infection. Study overall: Newly reported HLA-C-restricted and thoroughly characterized HLA-B-restricted CMV epitopes were employed. CMV infection together with matching HLA type was indicated by public TCR beta signatures. Overall study results and limits: HLA-C-restricted, CMV-specific TCR beta clonotypes were dominant ex vivo. Cumulative public TCR beta family frequency identified carriers of CMV plus the relevant HLA.

Each CDR3 protein is one row after TCRdb ran MiXCR on the reads. The sample contains roughly 920,000 distinct CDR3 sequences, roughly 30% of which appear only once. The V gene's germline CDR1 is MNHEY and CDR2 SVGAGI. V dropped 0 bases and J dropped 8 bases, with 10 bases sitting between them. The CDR3 contains 13 residues. As concerns this clonotype: The antigen is unknown.

Sequenced here: cultured CD8+ T cells from PBMCs, sampled from culture after CMV antigen stimulation. The chain employs TRBV6-5 and TRBJ1-2; D perhaps matches TRBD1 (5 bases). This sequence originates from a human donor in good health (CMV status not recorded). Some clones in this sample may be carry-over from other donors' samples. The chain's CDR3 is CASSYSGEEGYTF. The CDR3 region has the DNA TGTGCCAGCAGTTACTCAGGGGAGGAGGGCTACACCTTC.